These 5 T cell receptor beta chains were all obtained from the same sample, sequenced in a study of cytotoxic CD8 clonotypes in ibrutinib-treated CLL. Using immunoSEQ multiplex PCR, the repertoire was profiled, and TCRdb retains in-frame clones only, with some absent. The sample has about 200,000 clones; 75% to 85% are singletons. The sample was PBMCs, taken after 12 months of ibrutinib treatment. The receptors stem from a human donor with chronic lymphocytic leukemia.

Written as DNA, the CDR3 is TGTGCCAGCACCCCCCAGGGGGCCGCCAATCAGCCCCAGCATTTT. Encoded protein: CASTPQGAANQPQHF. This rearrangement joins TRBV7-8 to TRBJ1-5, with TRBD1 matching over 8 bases. The CDR3 has 15 residues. Trimming took 7 bases from V and 3 from J; bases not matched to a gene: 8. Per the germline V gene, CDR1 is SGHVS and CDR2 is FQNEAQ.

The chain couples TRBV2 to TRBJ2-2, with TRBD1 matching over 11 bases. J lost 5 bases, V lost 6 bases, and 5 bases had no gene match. The CDR3 is 15 amino acids. The germline V gene has CDR1 SNHLY and CDR2 FYNNEI. The CDR3 reads CASSPGTGGTGELFF. The CDR3 nucleotides are TGTGCCAGCAGCCCCGGGACAGGGGGTACCGGGGAGCTGTTTTTT.

The genes are TRBV6-5 and TRBJ2-7; D gene unclear. Per germline, CDR1 MNHEY and CDR2 SVGAGI. This CDR3 comprises 13 residues. V lost 5 bases to trimming and J lost 5 bases, with 13 bases between them. Written as DNA, the CDR3 is TGTGCCAGCAGTCGAACCCTACAAAACGAGCAGTACTTC. Protein sequence: CASSRTLQNEQYF.

The chain recombines TRBV7-9 with TRBJ1-1; TRBD1 is a possible D gene (6 bases). Germline CDR1 reads SEHNR; CDR2 reads FQNEAQ (reference sequence). The CDR3 totals 17 residues. V was cut by 5 bases and J by 4 bases, with 23 bases left in between. As DNA, the CDR3 is TGTGCCAGCAGCACTCCCGGGACAACCACGGGGTTCACTGAAGCTTTCTTT. As protein: CASSTPGTTTGFTEAFF.

The genes are TRBV7-9 and TRBJ1-5, with D hard to call. V lost 3 bases and J 0 bases, leaving 6 bases between the germline ends. The CDR3 loop spans 14 amino acids. Germline V lookup: CDR1 SEHNR, CDR2 FQNEAQ (reference sequence). The CDR3 region has the DNA TGTGCCAGCAGCTTCGGATATAGCAATCAGCCCCAGCATTTT. This gives the protein CASSFGYSNQPQHF.